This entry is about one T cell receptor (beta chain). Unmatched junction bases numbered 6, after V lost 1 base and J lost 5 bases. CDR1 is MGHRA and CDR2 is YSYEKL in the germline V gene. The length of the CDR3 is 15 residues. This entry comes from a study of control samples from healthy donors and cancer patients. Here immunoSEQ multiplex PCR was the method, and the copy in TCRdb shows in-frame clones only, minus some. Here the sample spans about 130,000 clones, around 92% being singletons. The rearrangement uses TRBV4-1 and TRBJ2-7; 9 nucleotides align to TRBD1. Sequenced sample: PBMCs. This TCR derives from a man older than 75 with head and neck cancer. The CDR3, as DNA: TGCGCCAGCAGCCAAGCTGGGGACAGGGCCCACGAGCAGTACTTC. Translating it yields CASSQAGDRAHEQYF.